Listed below are T cell receptor beta chains from one sample, sequenced in a study of circulating tumor DNA in untreated peripheral T-cell lymphoma. Sequencing was performed with immunoSEQ multiplex PCR; in TCRdb, only in-frame clones are kept and a portion is missing. The sample records about 9,200 clones, about 80% being singletons. Sequences were obtained from tumor tissue. Every receptor here comes from a human donor with peripheral T-cell lymphoma. Both conserved end residues are part of each CDR3. A D gene is named only where the DNA matches it firmly. Expanded clones are given a class, and other clones once, few, many or no size at all.

j_gene,abundance,len,v_gene,d_gene,CDR3nt,CDR3aa
TRBJ2-1,NA,14,TRBV19,NA,TGTGCCAGTGGGATAAGCGGCTCTTGGGATGAGCAGTTCTTC,CASGISGSWDEQFF
TRBJ2-3,NA,17,TRBV19,NA,TGTGCCAGTAGTATCCTCTACTTTGCGAGTCGCACAGATACGCAGTATTTT,CASSILYFASRTDTQYF
TRBJ2-5,NA,15,TRBV12-5,NA,TGTGCTAGTGGTTTTGGGGGGGCAAATAGAGAGACCCAGTACTTC,CASGFGGANRETQYF
TRBJ2-7,NA,14,TRBV19,TRBD1,TGTGCCAGTAGGACAACGACAGGGGTCTACGAGCAGTACTTC,CASRTTTGVYEQYF
TRBJ1-3,NA,13,TRBV29-1,NA,TGCAGCGTTGAAGACGTAGGGACACGGTTGATATATTTT,CSVEDVGTRLIYF
TRBJ1-4,NA,15,TRBV7-8,NA,TGTGCCAGCAGCCCCGGGGGGGGAACTAATGAAAAACTGTTTTTT,CASSPGGGTNEKLFF
TRBJ1-1,once,16,TRBV19,TRBD1,TGTGCCAGTAGGGGGACAGGGGGCTATTTTCGCACTGAAGCTTTCTTT,CASRGTGGYFRTEAFF
TRBJ2-3,NA,14,TRBV11-3,NA,TGTGCCAGCAGCGCTGATACGAGCACAGATACGCAGTATTTT,CASSADTSTDTQYF
TRBJ2-5,NA,13,TRBV30,TRBD1,TGTGCCTGGAGTCGAGGGGGACAGGAGACCCAGTACTTC,CAWSRGGQETQYF
TRBJ2-1,NA,15,TRBV18,TRBD1,TGTGCCAGCTCACCCGGGACAGGGGGTTACAATGAGCAGTTCTTC,CASSPGTGGYNEQFF
TRBJ1-6,NA,14,TRBV18,NA,TGTGCCAGCTCACCCGGGACACAAACTCAGGTCCTCCACTTT,CASSPGTQTQVLHF
TRBJ1-1,NA,12,TRBV30,TRBD1,TGTGCCGGCGGGGACAGGGGCATTGAAGCTTTCTTT,CAGGDRGIEAFF
TRBJ1-1,few,15,TRBV19,TRBD1,TGTGCCAACTACCCCGGGACAGCGAAGGACACTGAAGCTTTCTTT,CANYPGTAKDTEAFF
TRBJ1-5,NA,16,TRBV7-2,NA,TGTGCCAGCAGTCGCCATGGCATCGGACTCAATCAGCCCCAGCATTTT,CASSRHGIGLNQPQHF
TRBJ2-7,NA,14,TRBV15,NA,TGTGCCACCAGCAGAGATCCGGGGTTATACGAGCAGTACTTC,CATSRDPGLYEQYF
TRBJ2-1,few,17,TRBV6-4,TRBD2,TGTGCCAGCAGTGCATCGGGGACTAGCGGGCCCTACAATGAGCAGTTCTTC,CASSASGTSGPYNEQFF
TRBJ2-2,NA,13,TRBV10-2,NA,TGCGCCAGCAGCTCCGGGGCCTCCGGGGAGCTGTTTTTT,CASSSGASGELFF
TRBJ2-6,few,17,TRBV11-3,NA,TGTGCCAGCATTGCCCCAGGGACCCCCTCTGGGGCCAACGTCCTGACTTTC,CASIAPGTPSGANVLTF
TRBJ2-6,NA,15,TRBV14,NA,TGTGCCAGCAGCGAGAGACAGACGGGTGCCAACGTCCTGACTTTC,CASSERQTGANVLTF
TRBJ2-7,NA,14,TRBV6-7,TRBD1,TGTGCCAGCAGTACCGGACAGGGGTCCTACGAGCAGTACTTC,CASSTGQGSYEQYF
TRBJ2-1,once,15,TRBV19,NA,TGTGCCAGTAGTATTATGGCAGAAGCATACAATGAGCAGTTCTTC,CASSIMAEAYNEQFF
TRBJ1-5,NA,14,TRBV6-8,NA,TGTGCCAGCAGTTCTGTGGCGGGATATCAGCCCCAGCATTTT,CASSSVAGYQPQHF
TRBJ2-7,NA,13,TRBV6-9,NA,TGTGCCAGCAGTTACGGACAGTTCTACGAGCAGTACTTC,CASSYGQFYEQYF
TRBJ2-7,NA,14,TRBV4-1,NA,TGCGCCAGCAGCCAAGAAGACTCTAACTACGAGCAGTACTTC,CASSQEDSNYEQYF
TRBJ1-1,NA,12,TRBV6-8,TRBD1,TGTGCCAGCAGGAAAGACAGGGGACAAGCTTTCTTT,CASRKDRGQAFF
TRBJ1-4,NA,15,TRBV7-7,TRBD1,TGTGCCAGCAGCTTAGGGGGACAGACTAATGAAAAACTGTTTTTT,CASSLGGQTNEKLFF
TRBJ1-2,NA,15,TRBV11-3,NA,TGTGCCAGCAGCTTACAGGGTTTTTCGGGCTATGGCTACACCTTC,CASSLQGFSGYGYTF